Shown below are 27 T cell receptor beta chains from a single sample sequenced in a study of blood T cell repertoires in COVID-19. Libraries were prepared by immunoSEQ multiplex PCR; TCRdb keeps only in-frame clonotypes and omits some of them. The sample consists of under 150,000 clones, around 80% of them appearing once. Sequencing was done on a sample of peripheral blood. Every receptor here comes from a man older than 75 with active or convalescent COVID-19.

In this sample, this clone turned up once. The chain links TRBV11-2 to TRBJ2-7; 7 nucleotides match TRBD2. V gave up 6 bases and J gave up 4 bases; unmatched junction bases: 9. Germline CDR1 SGHAT, CDR2 FQNNGV. The length of the CDR3 is 14 residues. The CDR3 protein is CASSHDPGGYEQYF. The CDR3 bases are TGTGCCAGCAGTCACGACCCGGGGGGATACGAGCAGTACTTC.

This clone was counted between two and nine times. The chain recombines TRBV6-6 with TRBJ1-1; D not certain. The CDR3 has 15 residues. Trimming left V 2 bases short and J 1 base short, with 11 bases between. CDR1 is MNHNY and CDR2 is SVGAGI in the germline V gene (reference sequence). The CDR3 nucleotides read TGTGCCAGCAGTTACCGCCCTGCGGGGAACACTGAAGCTTTCTTT. Its protein product is CASSYRPAGNTEAFF.

The chain couples TRBV3-1 (or the pseudogene TRBV3-2) to TRBJ2-5; TRBD2 matches at 11 bases. CDR3 size: 15 residues. The germline gives CDR1 LGHDT, CDR2 YNNKEL (reference sequence). The ends lost 6 bases at V and 2 bases at J; junction bases unmatched: 5. CDR3 in DNA: TGTGCCAGCAGGGTGACTAGCGGGGTTCAAGAGACCCAGTACTTC. Its protein product is CASRVTSGVQETQYF.

This chain connects TRBV5-1 to TRBJ1-5; weak D call: TRBD1 (6 bases). CDR1 is SGHRS and CDR2 is YFSETQ in the germline V gene. The length of the CDR3 is 14 residues. V was cut by 4 bases and J by 4 bases, with 12 bases left in between. This CDR3 is CASSPDTGNQPQHF. For the CDR3, the DNA is TGCGCCAGCAGCCCTGATACAGGGAATCAGCCCCAGCATTTT. Looking up the rest from reference TRBV5-1 and TRBJ1-5 gives the full variable domain: KAGVTQTPRYLIKTRGQQVTLSCSPISGHRSVSWYQQTPGQGLQFLFEYFSETQRNKGNFPGRFSGRQFSNSRSEMNVSTLELGDSALYLCASSPDTGNQPQHFGDGTRLSIL.

This clone came up a few times. V is TRBV4-1 and J is TRBJ1-5; D is unclear. The CDR3 covers 14 residues. V lost 3 bases and J 3 bases, leaving 9 bases between the germline ends. CDR1 is MGHRA, CDR2 YSYEKL, per germline. The CDR3 reads CASSHPSFNQPQHF. CDR3 nucleotides: TGCGCCAGCAGCCACCCCAGTTTCAATCAGCCCCAGCATTTT.

The chain employs TRBV6-6 and TRBJ1-2; D perhaps matches TRBD1 (6 bases). V gave up 6 bases and J gave up 4 bases, with 12 bases separating them. Germline V lookup: CDR1 MNHNY, CDR2 SVGAGI (reference sequence). CDR3 length: 13 amino acids. The CDR3 spells CASSPDSGYGYTF. The DNA for the CDR3 is TGTGCCAGCAGCCCGGACAGCGGCTATGGCTACACCTTC.

V gene TRBV6-5 combines with J gene TRBJ2-7; the match to TRBD1 covers 7 bases. The J segment lost 1 base and the V segment lost 7 bases, leaving 4 bases of the junction unmatched. The CDR3 covers 13 residues. CDR1 is MNHEY and CDR2 is SVGAGI in the germline V gene. DNA for the CDR3: TGTGCCAGCACTAAGGACAGGTCCTACGAGCAGTACTTC. Translation: CASTKDRSYEQYF.

V and J are TRBV30 and TRBJ2-3, with a weak D call TRBD2 (5 bases). V was clipped by 3 bases and J by 0 bases, with 10 bases between them. The V gene's germline CDR1 is GTSNPN and CDR2 SVGIG (reference sequence). The CDR3 consists of 14 residues. Here the CDR3 reads CAWSEAVSTDTQYF. Written as DNA, the CDR3 is TGTGCCTGGAGCGAAGCGGTGAGCACAGATACGCAGTATTTT.

The chain links TRBV5-1 to TRBJ1-1; maybe TRBD1 (5 bases). Germline CDR1 reads SGHRS; CDR2 reads YFSETQ. Trimming removed 0 bases from V and 2 bases from J, with 8 bases in between. CDR3 length: 14 amino acids. The CDR3, as DNA: TGCGCCAGCAGCTTGGGACAGAGCAACACTGAAGCTTTCTTT. Translation: CASSLGQSNTEAFF.

This chain uses TRBV27 with TRBJ2-2; TRBD1 aligns across 10 bases. The V segment lost 5 bases and the J segment 5 bases; nucleotides outside the gene matches: 5. The CDR3 contains 15 residues. Germline V gives CDR1 MNHEY, CDR2 SMNVEV (reference sequence). In DNA form, the CDR3 reads TGTGCCAGCAGTCCCTGGACAGGGGGGACCGGGGAGCTGTTTTTT. Amino acids: CASSPWTGGTGELFF.

The chain is built from TRBV4-1 and TRBJ1-5, with TRBD1 as a possible D gene (5 bases). Germline CDR1 MGHRA, CDR2 YSYEKL. The germline V and J ends were trimmed by 0 bases and 7 bases, with 13 bases remaining between them. The CDR3 length is 15 residues. In DNA, the CDR3 is TGCGCCAGCAGCCAAGATATTTCCGGGGGGCAGCCCCAGCATTTT. It specifies CASSQDISGGQPQHF.

Only a few counts were recorded for this clone. The chain has TRBV5-4 and TRBJ2-1; tentative D call: TRBD1 (6 bases). The CDR3 covers 15 residues. The germline CDR1 and CDR2 sequences are SGHNT and YYREEE (reference sequence). The ends were cut back, 4 bases at V and 6 bases at J, with 17 bases in the middle. CDR3 protein: CASSLLGASGNEQFF. The CDR3 DNA reads TGTGCCAGCAGCCTACTGGGGGCCTCCGGCAATGAGCAGTTCTTC.

This clone showed up just once. V gene TRBV5-1 combines with J gene TRBJ1-4; 8 positions agree with TRBD1. This CDR3 contains 15 residues. With 4 bases clipped from V and 7 bases from J, the junction kept 9 bases outside the gene matches. Germline V gene lookup returns CDR1 SGHRS and CDR2 YFSETQ. The CDR3 region is CASSNRQGPGEKLFF. CDR3 DNA sequence: TGCGCCAGCAGCAACCGACAGGGGCCGGGTGAAAAACTGTTTTTT.

V usage is TRBV27 and J usage is TRBJ1-1; D uncertain. Trimming took 2 bases from V and 1 from J, leaving 8 bases between them. This CDR3 has 14 amino acids. Germline CDR1 is MNHEY and CDR2 is SMNVEV (reference sequence). CDR3 nucleotide sequence: TGTGCCAGCAGTTTAACAGCTTCGAACACTGAAGCTTTCTTT. Translation: CASSLTASNTEAFF.

This rearrangement joins TRBV19 to TRBJ1-2, with a tentative D call TRBD1 (6 bases). The V and J ends lost 6 bases and 7 bases respectively, with 15 bases between them. The CDR3 is 13 residues long. CDR1 and CDR2 from the germline V gene are LNHDA and SQIVND (reference sequence). In DNA, the CDR3 is TGTGCCAGTAGGATTGGACAGTCCGCTGGCTACACCTTC. Protein sequence: CASRIGQSAGYTF. Looking up the rest from reference TRBV19 and TRBJ1-2 gives the full variable domain: DGGITQSPKYLFRKEGQNVTLSCEQNLNHDAMYWYRQDPGQGLRLIYYSQIVNDFQKGDIAEGYSVSREKKESFPLTVTSAQKNPTAFYLCASRIGQSAGYTFGSGTRLTVV.

The table lists this clone with a count of one. The rearrangement links TRBV11-2 to TRBJ1-1, with D possibly being TRBD1 (5 bases). The CDR3 is 14 residues long. In germline, CDR1 is SGHAT, CDR2 FQNNGV. Trimming stripped 5 bases from V and 7 bases from J, with 17 bases between. DNA of the CDR3: TGTGCCAGCAGCCCCCTGAAAGGGGTAATTGAAGCTTTCTTT. This encodes CASSPLKGVIEAFF.

The chain is built from TRBV5-4 and TRBJ1-6, with D possibly being TRBD1 (6 bases). Germline CDR1 reads SGHNT; CDR2 reads YYREEE (reference sequence). V was trimmed by 0 bases and J by 12 bases, leaving 22 bases between them. The CDR3 is made up of 17 amino acids. CDR3 region: CASSLAPEGGASLPLHF. In nucleotides, the CDR3 is TGTGCCAGCAGCTTGGCCCCTGAGGGGGGGGCCTCCTTACCCCTCCACTTT.

Here the CDR3 reads CASSYSGAFDRELYEQYF. CDR3 nucleotides: TGTGCCAGCAGTTACTCCGGTGCCTTCGACAGGGAACTCTACGAGCAGTACTTC. This rearrangement joins TRBV6-2 or TRBV6-3 to TRBJ2-7; TRBD1 matches 7 bases. CDR3 length: 18 residues. V was clipped by 0 bases and J by 3 bases; unmatched bases: 14. Germline V gene lookup returns CDR1 MNHEY and CDR2 SVGEGT.

The V gene is TRBV4-1, the J gene TRBJ2-1, with 9 bases matching TRBD2. The V gene end was trimmed by 2 bases and the J gene end by 5 bases; junction bases not matched to a gene: 7. Per germline, CDR1 MGHRA and CDR2 YSYEKL. This CDR3 is built from 16 residues. CDR3 region: CASSQYERGVDNEQFF. CDR3 DNA sequence: TGCGCCAGCAGCCAATACGAGCGGGGGGTTGACAATGAGCAGTTCTTC.

This clone has just one count. V and J are TRBV7-9 and TRBJ2-5, with 7 nucleotides matching TRBD2. Germline assignment: CDR1 SEHNR and CDR2 FQNEAQ (reference sequence). J gave up 4 bases and V 5 bases, and 10 bases lay outside the gene matches. This CDR3 contains 15 residues. CDR3 residues: CASSPGRAGIETQYF. CDR3 bases: TGTGCCAGCAGCCCGGGGAGGGCGGGGATAGAGACCCAGTACTTC.

This chain links TRBV7-8 with TRBJ1-2, with TRBD1 identical over 10 bases. Unmatched junction bases numbered 10, after V lost 5 bases and J lost 10 bases. CDR1 is SGHVS, CDR2 FQNEAQ, per germline. The CDR3 has 14 residues. The CDR3 spells CASSPSGTGDDYTF. CDR3 bases: TGTGCCAGCAGCCCCTCCGGGACAGGGGACGACTACACCTTC. Full variable domain (rest looked up from reference TRBV7-8 and TRBJ1-2): GAGVSQSPRYKVAKRGQDVALRCDPISGHVSLFWYQQALGQGPEFLTYFQNEAQLDKSGLPSDRFFAERPEGSVSTLKIQRTQQEDSAVYLCASSPSGTGDDYTFGSGTRLTVV.

This chain connects TRBV5-1 to TRBJ1-1; possibly TRBD1 for D (6 bases). V lost 3 bases to trimming and J lost 1 base, with 10 bases between them. In germline, CDR1 is SGHRS, CDR2 YFSETQ. The CDR3 runs 14 residues. The CDR3 protein is CASSWDIENTEAFF. CDR3 DNA sequence: TGCGCCAGCAGCTGGGACATAGAGAACACTGAAGCTTTCTTT.

The V call is TRBV11-2, the J call TRBJ2-2; the match to TRBD2 covers 13 bases. Trimming at V came to 2 bases and at J to 7 bases, leaving 4 bases not matched to a gene. The germline V gene encodes CDR1 SGHAT and CDR2 FQNNGV. CDR3 length: 16 amino acids. In DNA form, the CDR3 reads TGTGCCAGCAGCTTAACTAGCGGGGGGGCCTTCGGGGAGCTGTTTTTT. This gives the protein CASSLTSGGAFGELFF.

For the CDR3, the DNA is TGCGCCAGCAGCCCAGATCCGGGACTCTCCTACAATGAGCAGTTCTTC. Translated, it gives CASSPDPGLSYNEQFF. J is TRBJ2-1 and V is TRBV4-1; TRBD2 is a possible D gene (6 bases). Germline CDR1 MGHRA, CDR2 YSYEKL. CDR3 size: 16 residues. V lost 4 bases, J lost 0 bases, and 13 bases lay in between.

The chain uses TRBV4-2 and TRBJ2-1; D ambiguous. The length of the CDR3 is 18 residues. Germline assignment: CDR1 LGHNA and CDR2 YNFKEQ. V was clipped by 1 base and J by 2 bases, with 18 bases between them. The CDR3 here is CASSQVFSKTDTYNEQFF. For the CDR3, the DNA is TGTGCCAGCAGCCAAGTTTTTTCTAAGACTGATACCTACAATGAGCAGTTCTTC.

The table lists this clone with a few counts. The rearrangement links TRBV3-1 (or the pseudogene TRBV3-2) to TRBJ1-3; 9 bases match TRBD1. V was pared by 9 bases and J by 2 bases, with 5 bases of the junction left unmatched. This CDR3 is 14 amino acids long. CDR1 and CDR2 (germline): LGHDT, YNNKEL (reference sequence). Here the CDR3 reads CASEGQGAGNTIYF. The CDR3 DNA follows: TGTGCCAGTGAGGGACAGGGAGCTGGAAACACCATATATTTT.

The V gene is TRBV4-3, the J gene TRBJ2-7; D might be TRBD1 (6 bases). The CDR3 is 13 residues long. Germline assignment: CDR1 LGHNA and CDR2 YSLEER. Trimming pared 1 base from V and 6 bases from J, leaving 10 bases between. The CDR3 region is CASSQATGREQYF. Written as DNA, the CDR3 is TGCGCCAGCAGCCAAGCGACAGGTCGCGAGCAGTACTTC.